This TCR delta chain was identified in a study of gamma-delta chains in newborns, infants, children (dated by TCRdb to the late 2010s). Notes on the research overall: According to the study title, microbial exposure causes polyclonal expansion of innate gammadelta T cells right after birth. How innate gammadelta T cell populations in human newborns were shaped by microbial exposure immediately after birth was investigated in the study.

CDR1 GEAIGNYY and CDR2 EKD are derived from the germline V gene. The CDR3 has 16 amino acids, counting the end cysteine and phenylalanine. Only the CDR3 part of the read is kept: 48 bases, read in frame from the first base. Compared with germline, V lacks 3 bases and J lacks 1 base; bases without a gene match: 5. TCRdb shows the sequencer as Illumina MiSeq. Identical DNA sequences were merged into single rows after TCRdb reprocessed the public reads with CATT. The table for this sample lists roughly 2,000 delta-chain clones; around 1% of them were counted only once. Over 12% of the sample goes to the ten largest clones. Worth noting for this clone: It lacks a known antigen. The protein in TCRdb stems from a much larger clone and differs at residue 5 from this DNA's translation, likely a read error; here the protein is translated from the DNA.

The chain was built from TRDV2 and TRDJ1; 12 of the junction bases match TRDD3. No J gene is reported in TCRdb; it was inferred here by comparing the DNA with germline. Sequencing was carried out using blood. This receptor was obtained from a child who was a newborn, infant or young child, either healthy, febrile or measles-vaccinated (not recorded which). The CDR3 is CACDAGWGIRTDKLIF. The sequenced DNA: TGTGCCTGTGACGCCGGCTGGGGGATACGCACCGATAAACTCATCTTT.